The sequence of this TCR beta chain was determined in a study of blood T cell repertoires in COVID-19. Across the whole study: Samples taken during acute and convalescent COVID-19 were collected in the United States, Italy and Spain.

Trimming stripped 6 bases from V and 4 bases from J, with 15 bases between. Per germline, CDR1 SEHNR and CDR2 FQNEAQ (reference sequence). The CDR3 totals 14 residues. TCRdb keeps only in-frame clones here, not all; method: immunoSEQ multiplex PCR. Among fewer than 250,000 clones, 75% to 85% were seen once, and the ten largest hold over 4.5%. This clone was counted between two and nine times. This clonotype was obtained from a human donor in a cohort sampled during active COVID-19. Source material: peripheral blood. The chain is built from TRBV7-9 and TRBJ1-1, with TRBD1 as a possible D gene (6 bases). CDR3 in DNA: TGTGCCAGCAGTCTCAATCAGGGGAGCACTGAAGCTTTCTTT. As protein: CASSLNQGSTEAFF.